This T cell receptor (beta chain) was obtained from a study of beta chain features in type 1 diabetes. Notes on the study in general: Sequencing used cDNA, and cells with high TCR expression could therefore be over-represented. For TCRB rearrangement, an influence of HLA type remained unresolved here.

The whole isolated RNA underwent reverse transcription, so sequencing captured expressed TCRB transcripts. Produced via immunoSEQ multiplex PCR; TCRdb's table is partial and in-frame only. The sample carries hundreds of thousands of clones, less than 15% recorded once. As concerns this clone: Its specificity is unknown.

Germline values: CDR1 MNHEY, CDR2 SVGAGI. The CDR3 totals 14 residues. Trimming stripped 6 bases from V and 10 bases from J, with 18 bases between. Sequenced sample: central memory CD4+ T cells from blood. The gene calls are TRBV6-5 and TRBJ1-4; tentative D call: TRBD1 (6 bases). The sequence was obtained from a man aged 30 to 39 in good health. The CDR3 loop is CASRPTGLISKLFF. For the CDR3, the DNA is TGTGCCAGCAGACCTACAGGGTTGATTTCAAAACTGTTTTTT.